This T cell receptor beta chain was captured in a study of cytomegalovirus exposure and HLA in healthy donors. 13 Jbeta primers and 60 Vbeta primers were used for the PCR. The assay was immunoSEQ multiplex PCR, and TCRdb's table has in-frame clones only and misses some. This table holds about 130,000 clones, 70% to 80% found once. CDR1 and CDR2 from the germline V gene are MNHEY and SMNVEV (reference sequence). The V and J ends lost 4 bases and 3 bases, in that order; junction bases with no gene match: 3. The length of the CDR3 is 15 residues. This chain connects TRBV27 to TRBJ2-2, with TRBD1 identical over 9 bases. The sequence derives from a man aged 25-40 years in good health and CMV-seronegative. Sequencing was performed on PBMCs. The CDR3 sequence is CASSWDRADTGELFF. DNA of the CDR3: TGTGCCAGCAGTTGGGACAGGGCGGACACCGGGGAGCTGTTTTTT.